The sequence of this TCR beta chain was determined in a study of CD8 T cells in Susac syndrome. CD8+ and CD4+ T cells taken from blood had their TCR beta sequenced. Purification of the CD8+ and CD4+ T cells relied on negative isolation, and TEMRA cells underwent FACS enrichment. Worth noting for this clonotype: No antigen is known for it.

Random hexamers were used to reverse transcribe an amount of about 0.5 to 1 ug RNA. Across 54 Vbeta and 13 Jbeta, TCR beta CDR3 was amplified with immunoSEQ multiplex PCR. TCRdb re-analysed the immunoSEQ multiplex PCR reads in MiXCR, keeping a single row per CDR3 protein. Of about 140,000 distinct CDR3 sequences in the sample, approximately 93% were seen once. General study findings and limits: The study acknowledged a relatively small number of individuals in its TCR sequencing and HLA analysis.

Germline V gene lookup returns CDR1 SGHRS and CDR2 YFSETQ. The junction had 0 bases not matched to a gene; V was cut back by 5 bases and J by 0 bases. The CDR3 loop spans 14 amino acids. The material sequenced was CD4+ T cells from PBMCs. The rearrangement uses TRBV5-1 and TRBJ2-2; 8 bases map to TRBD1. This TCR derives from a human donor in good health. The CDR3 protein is CASRDRANTGELFF. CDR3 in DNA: TGCGCCAGCAGGGACAGGGCGAACACCGGGGAGCTGTTTTTT.